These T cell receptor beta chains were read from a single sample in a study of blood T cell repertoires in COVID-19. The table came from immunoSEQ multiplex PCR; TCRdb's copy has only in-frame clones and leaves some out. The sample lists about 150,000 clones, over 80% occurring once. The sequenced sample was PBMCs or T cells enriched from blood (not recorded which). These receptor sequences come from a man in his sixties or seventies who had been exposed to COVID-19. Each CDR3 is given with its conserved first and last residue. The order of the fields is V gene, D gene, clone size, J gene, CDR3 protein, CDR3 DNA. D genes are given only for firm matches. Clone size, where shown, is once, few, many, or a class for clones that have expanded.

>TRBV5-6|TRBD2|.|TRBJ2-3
CASSPPQEAGAEVAQYF
TGTGCCAGCAGCCCACCCCAGGAAGCGGGAGCGGAGGTGGCGCAGTATTTT
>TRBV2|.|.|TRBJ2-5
CASRAGTGEETQYF
TGTGCCAGCAGGGCGGGGACCGGGGAAGAGACCCAGTACTTC
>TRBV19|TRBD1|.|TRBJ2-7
CASNHRDRPYEQYF
TGTGCCAGTAATCACCGGGACAGGCCCTACGAGCAGTACTTC
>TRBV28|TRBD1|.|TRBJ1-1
CASSPPPGTGNTEAFF
TGTGCCAGCAGTCCCCCCCCCGGGACAGGGAACACTGAAGCTTTCTTT
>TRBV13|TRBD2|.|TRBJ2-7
CASSSSEWASGILFEQYF
TGTGCCAGCAGCTCCTCGGAGTGGGCTAGCGGGATTTTGTTCGAGCAGTACTTC
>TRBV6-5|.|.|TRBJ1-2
CASSTTAANYGYTF
TGTGCCAGCAGCACAACAGCCGCTAACTATGGCTACACCTTC
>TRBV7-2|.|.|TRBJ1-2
CASSLEPGQGNPYGYTF
TGTGCCAGCAGCTTAGAACCCGGGCAGGGTAACCCCTATGGCTACACCTTC
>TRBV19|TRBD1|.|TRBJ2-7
CASSRQGPYEQYF
TGTGCCAGTTCTCGACAGGGTCCATACGAGCAGTACTTC
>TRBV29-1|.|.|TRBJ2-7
CSVEGVKTYEQYF
TGCAGCGTTGAAGGAGTCAAGACCTACGAGCAGTACTTC
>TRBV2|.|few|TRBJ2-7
CASSDRDRTNEQYF
TGTGCCAGCAGTGATCGAGACAGGACCAACGAGCAGTACTTC
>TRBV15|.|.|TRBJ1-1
CATSRGSGRGNTEAFF
TGTGCCACCAGCAGAGGAAGTGGCCGGGGGAACACTGAAGCTTTCTTT
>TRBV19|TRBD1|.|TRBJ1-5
CATRTGLGNQPQHF
TGTGCCACCAGGACAGGTTTGGGCAATCAGCCCCAGCATTTT
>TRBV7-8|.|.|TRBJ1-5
CASSPGNSNQPQHF
TGTGCCAGCAGCCCAGGAAATAGCAATCAGCCCCAGCATTTT
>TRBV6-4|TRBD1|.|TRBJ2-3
CASSDLGTGGPDTQYF
TGTGCCAGCAGTGACCTAGGGACAGGGGGACCAGATACGCAGTATTTT
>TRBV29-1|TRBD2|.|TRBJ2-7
CSVARTSGSYEQYF
TGCAGCGTTGCACGGACTAGCGGCTCCTACGAGCAGTACTTC
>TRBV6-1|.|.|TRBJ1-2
CASSEPLQSYGYTF
TGTGCCAGCAGTGAACCGCTCCAGTCCTATGGCTACACCTTC
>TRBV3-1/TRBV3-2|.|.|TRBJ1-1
CASSPGSGNTEAFF
TGTGCCAGCAGCCCAGGATCAGGGAACACTGAAGCTTTCTTT
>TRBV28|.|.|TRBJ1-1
CASSIYTRGGFF
TGTGCCAGCAGCATATATACCCGGGGTGGTTTCTTT
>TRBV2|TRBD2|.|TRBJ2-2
CASSGLAGGTGELFF
TGTGCCAGCAGTGGACTAGCGGGGGGCACCGGGGAGCTGTTTTTT
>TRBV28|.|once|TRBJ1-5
CASSTADRNQPQHF
TGTGCCAGCAGCACCGCCGACAGAAATCAGCCCCAGCATTTT
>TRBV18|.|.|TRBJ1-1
CASSPYHQQNTEAFF
TGTGCCAGCTCCCCTTATCACCAACAGAACACTGAAGCTTTCTTT
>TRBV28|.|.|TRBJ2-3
CASSFGAVEALDTQYF
TGTGCCAGCAGTTTCGGCGCGGTCGAGGCTTTAGATACGCAGTATTTT
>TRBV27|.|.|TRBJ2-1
CASSSVNNEQFF
TGTGCCAGCAGTTCGGTGAACAATGAGCAGTTCTTC
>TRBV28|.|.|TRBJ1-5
CASSPEGRGYQPQHF
TGTGCCAGCAGCCCTGAGGGGAGGGGGTATCAGCCCCAGCATTTT
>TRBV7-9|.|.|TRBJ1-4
CASSLEDRGEKLFF
TGTGCCAGCAGCTTAGAGGACAGAGGGGAAAAACTGTTTTTT